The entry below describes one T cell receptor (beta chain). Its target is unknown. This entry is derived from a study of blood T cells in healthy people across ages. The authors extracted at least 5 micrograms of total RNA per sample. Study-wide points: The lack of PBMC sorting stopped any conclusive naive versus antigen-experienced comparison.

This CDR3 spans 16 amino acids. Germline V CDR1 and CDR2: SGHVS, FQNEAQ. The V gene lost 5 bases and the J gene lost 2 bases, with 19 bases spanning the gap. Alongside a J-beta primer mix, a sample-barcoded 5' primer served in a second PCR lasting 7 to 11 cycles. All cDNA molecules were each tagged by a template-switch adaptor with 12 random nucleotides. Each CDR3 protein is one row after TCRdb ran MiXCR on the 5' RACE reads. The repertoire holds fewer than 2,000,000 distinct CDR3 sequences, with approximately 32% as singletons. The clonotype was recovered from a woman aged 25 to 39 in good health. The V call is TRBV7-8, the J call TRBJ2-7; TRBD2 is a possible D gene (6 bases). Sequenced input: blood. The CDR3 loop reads CASSLLSVAATYEQYF. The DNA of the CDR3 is TGTGCCAGCAGCCTCCTGTCGGTAGCGGCCACCTACGAGCAGTACTTC.